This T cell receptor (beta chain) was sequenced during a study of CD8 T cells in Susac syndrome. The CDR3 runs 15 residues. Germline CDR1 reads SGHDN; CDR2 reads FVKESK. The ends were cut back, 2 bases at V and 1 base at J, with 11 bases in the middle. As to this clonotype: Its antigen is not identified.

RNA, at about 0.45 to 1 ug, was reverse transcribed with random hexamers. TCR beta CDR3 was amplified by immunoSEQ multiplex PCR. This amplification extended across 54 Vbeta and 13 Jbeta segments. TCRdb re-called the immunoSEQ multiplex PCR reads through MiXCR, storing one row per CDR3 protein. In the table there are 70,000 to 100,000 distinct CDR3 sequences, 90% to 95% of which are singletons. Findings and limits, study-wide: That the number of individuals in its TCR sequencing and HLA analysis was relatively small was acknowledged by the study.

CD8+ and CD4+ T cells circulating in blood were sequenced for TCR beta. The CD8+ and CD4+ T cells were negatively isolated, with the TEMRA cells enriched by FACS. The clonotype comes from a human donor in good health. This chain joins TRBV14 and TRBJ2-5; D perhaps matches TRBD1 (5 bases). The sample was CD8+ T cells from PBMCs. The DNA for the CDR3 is TGTGCCAGCAGCCAATGGCAGGGAAGCCAAGAGACCCAGTACTTC. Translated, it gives CASSQWQGSQETQYF.